The 30 T cell receptor beta chains listed next were all sequenced from one sample in a study of T cell repertoires in cytomegalovirus infection. TCRdb reprocessed the reads with MiXCR, giving one entry per CDR3 protein. The sample includes approximately 700,000 distinct CDR3 sequences, less than 40% of them seen just once. Sequenced material: PBMCs. Every receptor here comes from a human donor in good health (CMV status not recorded). Some clones in this sample may be carry-over from other donors' samples.

The chain joins TRBV2 to TRBJ2-5; D gene uncertain. This CDR3 has 13 amino acids. The V end lost 4 bases, the J end lost 3 bases, and 9 bases lay between the germline ends. From germline, CDR1 is SNHLY and CDR2 FYNNEI. The CDR3 nucleotides are TGTGCCAGCAGTGTTATCAGAGAAGAGACCCAGTACTTC. Protein product: CASSVIREETQYF.

The chain combines TRBV20-1 with TRBJ1-6; D might be TRBD1 (6 bases). Germline-derived CDR1 and CDR2 are DFQATT and SNEGSKA (reference sequence). V was cut by 6 bases and J by 12 bases, with 24 bases left in between. CDR3 length: 15 amino acids. This CDR3 reads CSAPDPRDTSRPLHF. In nucleotides, the CDR3 is TGCAGTGCCCCAGACCCCCGGGACACTTCCCGACCCCTCCACTTT.

The chain carries TRBV7-9 and TRBJ2-5, with 7 bases aligning to TRBD2. V gave up 3 bases and J gave up 4 bases; unmatched junction bases: 14. Germline V lookup: CDR1 SEHNR, CDR2 FQNEAQ (reference sequence). The CDR3 is made up of 17 amino acids. CDR3 nucleotide sequence: TGTGCCAGCAGCTTTGTCCGAGCGGGAAAAGAGGGAGAGACCCAGTACTTC. It translates to CASSFVRAGKEGETQYF.

This clonotype appeared a few times. The chain joins TRBV19 to TRBJ1-6; 7 bases match TRBD1. CDR3 length equals 14 residues. Germline V lookup: CDR1 LNHDA, CDR2 SQIVND (reference sequence). Germline trimming cut 7 bases from V and 7 bases from J; bases unmatched to any gene: 7. The CDR3 region has the DNA TGTGCCAGTACCGATTGGGGACAGAATTCACCCCTCCACTTT. It specifies CASTDWGQNSPLHF.

CDR3 sequence: CASSYPFRGLAKNIQYF. The CDR3 DNA follows: TGTGCCAGCAGTTACCCCTTCAGGGGACTAGCCAAAAACATTCAGTACTTC. The genes are TRBV28 and TRBJ2-4; D could derive from TRBD1 or TRBD2 (6 bases each). Trimming shortened V by 4 bases and J by 0 bases, and 16 bases separated the two germline ends. The CDR3 length is 17 residues. Germline CDR1 reads MDHEN; CDR2 reads SYDVKM.

This clonotype was picked up many times. J is TRBJ2-7 and V is TRBV7-2, with D possibly TRBD1 on 6 matching bases. This CDR3 has 14 residues. The V end lost 1 base, the J end lost 2 bases, and 9 bases lay between the germline ends. From germline, CDR1 is SGHTA and CDR2 FQGNSA. Written as DNA, the CDR3 is TGTGCCAGCAGCTTAGTACAGGGTACCTACGAGCAGTACTTC. This gives the protein CASSLVQGTYEQYF.

About this clonotype itself: A clone one base away is much larger, so this may be a read error. The V gene is TRBV28, the J gene TRBJ1-5; D not resolved. Trimming removed 5 bases at V and 4 bases at J, with 15 bases between. The CDR3 has 15 amino acids. Germline CDR1 MDHEN, CDR2 SYDVKM. This CDR3 reads CASSRPDDANQPQHF. CDR3 coding DNA: TGTGCCAGCAGTAGGCCGGACGACGCTAATCAGCCCCAGCATTTT.

The V call is TRBV20-1, the J call TRBJ2-7, with a possible D match to TRBD1 (5 bases). Germline V CDR1 and CDR2: DFQATT, SNEGSKA (reference sequence). V was pared by 0 bases and J by 3 bases, with 12 bases between. The CDR3 length is 14 residues. The CDR3 here is CSARDPTEFYEQYF. The CDR3 region has the DNA TGCAGTGCTAGAGATCCGACAGAGTTCTACGAGCAGTACTTC.

In its sample, this clonotype was seen many times. This chain's CDR3 is CASSGHYNTEAFF. The CDR3 DNA reads as TGTGCCAGCTCCGGACATTATAACACTGAAGCTTTCTTT. The chain recombines TRBV27 with TRBJ1-1; the D gene is possibly TRBD1 (5 bases). Germline V lookup: CDR1 MNHEY, CDR2 SMNVEV (reference sequence). Deletions cut 8 bases from V and 2 bases from J, with 12 bases between. The CDR3 sequence is 13 residues long.

This clonotype was found a few times. The rearrangement uses TRBV4-1 and TRBJ2-1; 7 nucleotides agree with TRBD2. Germline V gene lookup returns CDR1 MGHRA and CDR2 YSYEKL. The J segment lost 8 bases and the V segment lost 1 base, leaving 8 bases of the junction unmatched. The CDR3 contains 15 residues. The DNA for the CDR3 is TGCGCCAGCAGCCAAGGGGGCGGGAGCTTCGATGAGCAGTTCTTC. Translation gives CASSQGGGSFDEQFF.

This clonotype was seen only a few times. J is TRBJ2-3 and V is TRBV5-4; TRBD2 aligns across 16 bases. The CDR3 length is 18 residues. CDR1 and CDR2 (germline): SGHNT, YYREEE (reference sequence). V shed 4 bases, J shed 4 bases, and the junction held 9 bases outside the gene matches. CDR3 coding DNA: TGTGCCAGCAGCGGGGGACTAGCGGGGGGGCCTGGCTCAGATACGCAGTATTTT. It encodes CASSGGLAGGPGSDTQYF.

This clonotype occurred a few times. The junction does not match germline at one end; this may be a read error. The chain links TRBV6-1 to TRBJ1-5; tentatively, D is TRBD1 (6 bases). The CDR3 runs 13 residues. Germline CDR1 MNHNS, CDR2 SASEGT. Written as DNA, the CDR3 is TGTGCCGGCAGGGGTAGTGGTAATCAGCCCCAGCATTTT. This gives the protein CAGRGSGNQPQHF.

The chain links TRBV10-3 to TRBJ2-1; 10 bases match TRBD1. The J segment lost 8 bases and the V segment lost 3 bases, leaving 22 bases of the junction unmatched. Germline CDR1 reads ENHRY; CDR2 reads SYGVKD. This CDR3 has 20 residues. CDR3 loop: CAISDSKGQGPGRGVHEQFF. The CDR3 region has the DNA TGTGCCATCAGTGACAGTAAGGGACAGGGGCCCGGGAGAGGGGTCCATGAGCAGTTCTTC.

This chain connects TRBV7-2 to TRBJ1-1, with 9 bases fitting TRBD1. V gave up 4 bases and J gave up 1 base; unmatched junction bases: 4. The CDR3 covers 15 residues. CDR1 is SGHTA and CDR2 is FQGNSA in the germline V gene. Here the CDR3 DNA reads TGTGCCAGCAGCTCACAGGGGGCGCGGAACACTGAAGCTTTCTTT. It translates to CASSSQGARNTEAFF.

The chain employs TRBV19 and TRBJ1-1; 9 nucleotides agree with TRBD1. V trimming: 9 bases; J trimming: 5 bases; junction bases outside the gene matches: 4. Germline-derived CDR1 and CDR2 are LNHDA and SQIVND (reference sequence). The CDR3 has 12 amino acids. This CDR3 reads CASRQGVTEAFF. The DNA of the CDR3 is TGTGCCAGCCGACAGGGGGTAACTGAAGCTTTCTTT.

The gene calls are TRBV11-2 and TRBJ1-1; D is ambiguous. The germline V gene has CDR1 SGHAT and CDR2 FQNNGV. The CDR3 length is 12 residues. The V end lost 5 bases, the J end lost 5 bases, and 9 bases lay between the germline ends. The CDR3 DNA is TGTGCCAGCAGCCCCATGGGGACTGAAGCTTTCTTT. This encodes CASSPMGTEAFF.

Many counts were recorded for this clonotype. CDR3 sequence: CASSLVSGAADLAKNIQYF. The DNA of the CDR3 is TGTGCCAGCAGCTTAGTGTCGGGCGCGGCGGACCTAGCCAAAAACATTCAGTACTTC. This sequence joins TRBV7-2 and TRBJ2-4; D gene uncertain. Germline values: CDR1 SGHTA, CDR2 FQGNSA. This CDR3 has 19 residues. V was pared by 1 base and J by 0 bases, with 19 bases between.

This chain uses TRBV6-2 or TRBV6-3 with TRBJ1-6; a possible D gene is TRBD1 (6 bases). CDR1 is MNHEY, CDR2 SVGEGT, per germline. CDR3 size: 14 residues. Trimming removed 10 bases from V and 8 bases from J, with 18 bases in between. CDR3 in amino acids: CATKTPGADSPLHF. CDR3 DNA: TGTGCCACCAAGACGCCGGGGGCGGATTCACCCCTCCACTTT.

The gene calls are TRBV7-9 and TRBJ2-5; no reliable D call. Trimming shortened V by 6 bases and J by 4 bases, and 15 bases separated the two germline ends. Germline V CDR1 and CDR2: SEHNR, FQNEAQ (reference sequence). This CDR3 is built from 14 residues. The CDR3: CASRLLGAGETQYF. The CDR3 DNA follows: TGTGCCAGCAGGCTCCTGGGCGCAGGAGAGACCCAGTACTTC.

V and J are TRBV6-2 or TRBV6-3 and TRBJ2-6, with TRBD1 matching over 9 bases. The germline gives CDR1 MNHEY, CDR2 SVGEGT. The CDR3 has 18 residues. The trim removed 3 bases at V and 3 bases at J, leaving 9 bases unmatched. CDR3 sequence (DNA): TGTGCCAGCAGTTATACCGGGACAGGGCTTGGTGGGGCCAACGTCCTGACTTTC. Amino acids: CASSYTGTGLGGANVLTF.

This clonotype was detected a few times. J is TRBJ2-1 and V is TRBV5-1; TRBD2 matches 11 bases. The V gene's germline CDR1 is SGHRS and CDR2 YFSETQ. V dropped 4 bases and J dropped 1; count of bases not matched to a gene: 4. CDR3 size: 16 residues. The CDR3 is CASSVAGGRSYNEQFF. The CDR3 region has the DNA TGCGCCAGCAGCGTAGCGGGAGGGAGGTCCTACAATGAGCAGTTCTTC.

The V gene is TRBV20-1, the J gene TRBJ2-3, with D unclear. The V and J ends lost 2 bases and 6 bases respectively, with 3 bases between them. Looked up from germline, CDR1 is DFQATT and CDR2 is SNEGSKA (reference sequence). The CDR3 has 10 residues. The CDR3, as DNA: TGCAGTGCTAGACCGGATACGCAGTATTTT. The encoded protein is CSARPDTQYF.

The chain carries TRBV5-1 and TRBJ1-4; 10 nucleotides line up with TRBD1. The germline V gene has CDR1 SGHRS and CDR2 YFSETQ. The V gene end was trimmed by 0 bases and the J gene end by 6 bases; junction bases not matched to a gene: 2. The CDR3 spans 15 residues. The CDR3 nucleotides read TGCGCCAGCAGCTTGGAGGGGACAGGGGATGAAAAACTGTTTTTT. Translation gives CASSLEGTGDEKLFF.

This clonotype was counted only a few times. The chain carries TRBV12-3 or TRBV12-4 and TRBJ1-1, with a possible D match to TRBD1 (6 bases). With 6 bases removed from V and 3 bases from J, the gap between germline ends came to 14 bases. This CDR3 has 14 amino acids. DNA for the CDR3: TGTGCCAGCAGACATCAGGGGTTGGACACTGAAGCTTTCTTT. This sequence encodes CASRHQGLDTEAFF.

This clonotype turned up a few times. The gene calls are TRBV10-3 and TRBJ2-5; perhaps D is TRBD1 or TRBD2 (6 bases each). Germline-derived CDR1 and CDR2 are ENHRY and SYGVKD. V shed 11 bases and J shed 4 bases, with 20 bases lying between them. The CDR3 loop spans 14 amino acids. CDR3 in DNA: TGTGCCTTCGGGAGTGGGGGCCCTGGAGAGACCCAGTACTTC. Its protein is CAFGSGGPGETQYF.

The CDR3 is CASSWVAATDTQYF. The CDR3 coding sequence is TGTGCCAGCAGCTGGGTAGCGGCCACAGATACGCAGTATTTT. The rearrangement uses TRBV7-2 and TRBJ2-3; D is perhaps TRBD2 (6 bases). Germline V lookup: CDR1 SGHTA, CDR2 FQGNSA. With 4 bases removed from V and 2 bases from J, the gap between germline ends came to 10 bases. CDR3 length: 14 amino acids.

As to this clonotype: An end of the junction differs from the germline gene, which may be a read error. The V call is TRBV28, the J call TRBJ2-5; D is unresolved. The CDR3 is made up of 12 amino acids. Germline V gives CDR1 MDHEN, CDR2 SYDVKM. DNA of the CDR3: TGTTCCAGCAGTCAAGCACAAGAGACCCAGTACTTC. It codes for CSSSQAQETQYF.

As to this clonotype: This may come from a read error, since a much larger clone is one base off. This chain connects TRBV7-2 to TRBJ1-1, with D uncertain. The length of the CDR3 is 12 residues. CDR1 is SGHTA and CDR2 is FQGNSA in the germline V gene. V was clipped by 5 bases and J by 12 bases, with 16 bases between them. The CDR3 DNA follows: TGTGCCAGCAGCCCCTACAGTCAGGAATCTTTCTTT. Translating gives CASSPYSQESFF.

For this clonotype: Germline and junction disagree at one end, which may indicate a read error. V usage is TRBV12-3 or TRBV12-4 and J usage is TRBJ2-7, with D possibly matching TRBD1 (5 bases). This CDR3 spans 14 amino acids. CDR3 residues: CASSPKGSSHEQYF. The CDR3 DNA is TGTGCCAGCAGTCCAAAGGGGTCCTCCCACGAGCAGTACTTC.

This clonotype has more than one count but fewer than ten. This chain connects TRBV25-1 to TRBJ2-4, with 7 positions matching TRBD2. Germline V lookup: CDR1 MGHDK, CDR2 SYGVNS. This CDR3 spans 13 amino acids. With V trimmed by 3 bases and J by 6 bases, 2 bases remained unmatched. CDR3 protein: CASSDQRGNIQYF. The CDR3 DNA is TGTGCCAGCAGTGATCAGCGGGGAAACATTCAGTACTTC.